These 21 T cell receptor beta chains were sequenced from one sample in a study of T cell clonotyping in hematopoietic cell transplantation. Data came from immunoSEQ multiplex PCR; TCRdb stores just in-frame clones and leaves some out. The sample shows 8,500 to 14,000 clones, around 90% of them seen only once. The time point denotes: recipient sample about 28 days before transplant, after cytoreduction. The sequences come from peripheral blood mononuclear cells, collected before stem cell transplant. Source of these receptors: a woman aged 35 to 49 with acute myeloid leukemia. Some clones in this sample may be carry-over from other donors' samples.

This chain connects TRBV10-1 to TRBJ2-7; 12 bases align to TRBD1. There are 16 residues in the CDR3. With V trimmed by 4 bases and J by 1 base, 5 bases remained unmatched. From germline, CDR1 is WNHNN and CDR2 SYGVQD (reference sequence). CDR3 in amino acids: CASSGPGQGASYEQYF. CDR3 nucleotide sequence: TGCGCCAGCAGTGGCCCGGGACAGGGGGCTTCCTACGAGCAGTACTTC.

The chain couples TRBV11-1 to TRBJ2-5; 8 bases line up with TRBD2. There are 16 residues in the CDR3. CDR1 is SGHAT and CDR2 is FQDESV in the germline V gene (reference sequence). V gave up 4 bases and J gave up 5 bases; unmatched junction bases: 12. CDR3 in DNA: TGTGCCAGCAGCTCCCAATCCAGGGGCGGGGGGGAGACCCAGTACTTC. Translation gives CASSSQSRGGGETQYF.

This clone showed up just once. V gene TRBV19 combines with J gene TRBJ2-3, with 7 bases matching TRBD1. V shed 7 bases and J 6 bases; nucleotides not matched to a gene: 19. Germline V gene sequence: CDR1 LNHDA, CDR2 SQIVND (reference sequence). This CDR3 comprises 17 residues. CDR3 bases: TGTGCCAGTATCGGGCCCAAGACAGGGATTTGGAAGGATACGCAGTATTTT. This codes for CASIGPKTGIWKDTQYF.

The genes are TRBV27 and TRBJ2-3; no firm D call. Germline V gene sequence: CDR1 MNHEY, CDR2 SMNVEV (reference sequence). CDR3 size: 12 residues. Between the trimmed V and J ends, which lost 1 base and 3 bases, there was a span of 2 bases. CDR3 residues: CASSLYTDTQYF. As DNA, the CDR3 is TGTGCCAGCAGTTTATATACAGATACGCAGTATTTT.

J is TRBJ2-3 and V is TRBV25-1; TRBD2 aligns across 13 bases. The CDR3 is 15 residues long. CDR1 is MGHDK, CDR2 SYGVNS, per germline. With 6 bases clipped from V and 5 bases from J, the junction kept 5 bases outside the gene matches. The CDR3 nucleotides are TGTGCCAGCAGCAGGACTAGCGGGAGTAGAGATACGCAGTATTTT. It is translated as CASSRTSGSRDTQYF. Variable domain in full (rest from reference TRBV25-1 and TRBJ2-3): EADIYQTPRYLVIGTGKKITLECSQTMGHDKMYWYQQDPGMELHLIHYSYGVNSTEKGDLSSESTVSRIRTEHFPLTLESARPSHTSQYLCASSRTSGSRDTQYFGPGTRLTVL.

The rearrangement links TRBV5-1 to TRBJ2-3, with 9 bases identical to TRBD2. After removal of 2 bases from V and 7 bases from J, the junction contained 5 bases not matched to a gene. The CDR3 loop spans 14 amino acids. The V gene's germline CDR1 is SGHRS and CDR2 YFSETQ. The CDR3 DNA reads as TGCGCCAGCAGCTTATTAGCGGGAGAGAATACGCAGTATTTT. Encoded protein: CASSLLAGENTQYF.

The table lists this clone with a count of one. This chain's CDR3 is CAISEVVVGEQYF. The CDR3 DNA follows: TGTGCCATCAGTGAAGTGGTAGTAGGCGAGCAGTACTTC. The chain combines TRBV10-3 with TRBJ2-7, with D unresolved. The germline V gene encodes CDR1 ENHRY and CDR2 SYGVKD. The CDR3 sequence is 13 residues long. V gave up 3 bases and J gave up 6 bases, with 12 bases separating them.

The chain is built from TRBV5-4 and TRBJ2-1, with 7 bases matching TRBD2. The CDR3 sequence is 17 residues long. V lost 3 bases to trimming and J lost 3 bases; unmatched junction nucleotides: 12. In germline, CDR1 is SGHNT, CDR2 YYREEE (reference sequence). The CDR3 DNA reads as TGTGCCAGCAGCTCCTCCCCGGGGCTAGCGGACTACAATGAGCAGTTCTTC. This sequence encodes CASSSSPGLADYNEQFF.

This clone appeared a single time. J is TRBJ1-1 and V is TRBV4-1; a weak D match, TRBD1 (5 bases). Trimming removed 0 bases from V and 6 bases from J, with 11 bases in between. Germline values: CDR1 MGHRA, CDR2 YSYEKL. The CDR3 has 14 amino acids. The CDR3, as DNA: TGCGCCAGCAGCCAAGAGGGGGTTAGCGCTGAAGCTTTCTTT. This gives the protein CASSQEGVSAEAFF.

This chain uses TRBV5-1 with TRBJ1-5; D remains unclear. Trimming shortened V by 0 bases and J by 4 bases, and 5 bases separated the two germline ends. Germline CDR1 SGHRS, CDR2 YFSETQ. This CDR3 is built from 13 residues. The CDR3 is CASSLGVNQPQHF. CDR3 DNA: TGCGCCAGCAGCTTGGGGGTTAATCAGCCCCAGCATTTT.

This chain links TRBV19 with TRBJ2-7; 8 positions agree with TRBD1. Germline V gene data show CDR1 as LNHDA and CDR2 as SQIVND (reference sequence). The J segment lost 1 base and the V segment lost 1 base, leaving 6 bases of the junction unmatched. The CDR3 has 16 amino acids. CDR3 DNA: TGTGCCAGTAGTATAGTCGGGACAGGATCTTCCTACGAGCAGTACTTC. Amino acid sequence: CASSIVGTGSSYEQYF. Using reference TRBV19 and TRBJ2-7 for the parts outside the CDR3, the full variable domain is DGGITQSPKYLFRKEGQNVTLSCEQNLNHDAMYWYRQDPGQGLRLIYYSQIVNDFQKGDIAEGYSVSREKKESFPLTVTSAQKNPTAFYLCASSIVGTGSSYEQYFGPGTRLTVT.

The genes are TRBV29-1 and TRBJ1-2, with D uncertain. This CDR3 spans 14 amino acids. Trimming took off 6 bases at V and 4 bases at J, with 18 bases between the two ends. Germline lookup yields CDR1 SQVTM and CDR2 ANQGSEA. In nucleotides, the CDR3 is TGCAGCGTGCCACATCATATTTGGTTCTATGGCTACACCTTC. It translates to CSVPHHIWFYGYTF. Supplemented by reference TRBV29-1 and TRBJ1-2, the full variable domain reads SAVISQKPSRDICQRGTSLTIQCQVDSQVTMMFWYRQQPGQSLTLIATANQGSEATYESGFVIDKFPISRPNLTFSTLTVSNMSPEDSSIYLCSVPHHIWFYGYTFGSGTRLTVV.

This chain connects TRBV7-2 to TRBJ2-1; TRBD2 matches 13 bases. CDR1 SGHTA and CDR2 FQGNSA come from the germline V gene. J was trimmed by 2 bases and V by 4 bases; bases with no gene match: 5. The CDR3 loop spans 17 amino acids. This CDR3 reads CASSSGLAGVTYNEQFF. CDR3 bases: TGTGCCAGCAGCTCCGGACTAGCGGGAGTTACCTACAATGAGCAGTTCTTC.

The chain couples TRBV23-1 to TRBJ1-1, with D tentatively TRBD1 (5 bases). TRBV23-1 is assigned to the ORF class and has an uncertain function. The CDR3 spans 15 residues. Trimming took off 0 bases at V and 1 base at J, with 9 bases between the two ends. The CDR3 region is CASSQSGLRNTEAFF. In nucleotides, the CDR3 is TGCGCCAGCAGTCAATCGGGACTCAGGAACACTGAAGCTTTCTTT.

V is TRBV6-1 and J is TRBJ2-7; possible D gene TRBD2, 6 bases. Trimming took off 4 bases at V and 3 bases at J, with 16 bases between the two ends. The CDR3 is 15 amino acids. Germline V CDR1 and CDR2: MNHNS, SASEGT. CDR3 residues: CASSAVEWGDYEQYF. DNA of the CDR3: TGTGCCAGCAGTGCCGTTGAGTGGGGGGACTACGAGCAGTACTTC.

The chain has TRBV19 and TRBJ2-7, with D possibly TRBD1 on 5 matching bases. Looked up from germline, CDR1 is LNHDA and CDR2 is SQIVND (reference sequence). The CDR3 extends over 15 amino acids. The V end lost 4 bases, the J end lost 2 bases, and 15 bases lay between the germline ends. The CDR3 bases are TGTGCCAGTAGTAGAGTACAGGATATCACCTACGAGCAGTACTTC. Its protein is CASSRVQDITYEQYF.

This clone was observed once. The rearrangement joins TRBV30 to TRBJ2-1, with D unclear. V was cut by 0 bases and J by 10 bases, with 7 bases left in between. The CDR3 contains 11 residues. Germline V CDR1 and CDR2: GTSNPN, SVGIG (reference sequence). Here the CDR3 reads CAWSVSVEQFF. DNA for the CDR3: TGTGCCTGGAGTGTCAGTGTAGAGCAGTTCTTC.

This chain links TRBV5-6 with TRBJ2-7; 8 positions agree with TRBD2. J gave up 0 bases and V 3 bases, and 14 bases lay outside the gene matches. This CDR3 contains 18 residues. Germline-derived CDR1 and CDR2 are SGHDT and YYEEEE. The CDR3 loop reads CASSSLLSSGIFSYEQYF. The CDR3 bases are TGTGCCAGCAGCTCGCTTCTAAGTAGCGGGATTTTCTCCTACGAGCAGTACTTC.

V usage is TRBV29-1 and J usage is TRBJ1-1; 7 nucleotides agree with TRBD1. The J segment lost 5 bases and the V segment lost 4 bases, leaving 7 bases of the junction unmatched. The CDR3 consists of 13 residues. The germline CDR1 and CDR2 sequences are SQVTM and ANQGSEA. The chain's CDR3 is CSVGDRAGTEAFF. The CDR3 bases are TGCAGCGTTGGAGACAGGGCGGGGACTGAAGCTTTCTTT.

This chain joins TRBV5-4 and TRBJ1-1; D call uncertain. Germline CDR1 reads SGHNT; CDR2 reads YYREEE (reference sequence). The length of the CDR3 is 14 residues. V lost 0 bases and J 1 base, leaving 7 bases between the germline ends. The CDR3 DNA sequence: TGTGCCAGCAGCTTGGCCTGGGGGAACACTGAAGCTTTCTTT. It encodes CASSLAWGNTEAFF.

The chain has TRBV5-8 and TRBJ2-5, with D perhaps being TRBD1 or TRBD2 (6 bases each). The length of the CDR3 is 15 residues. Germline lookup yields CDR1 SGHTS and CDR2 YDEGEE. V lost 3 bases, J lost 6 bases, and 18 bases lay in between. The CDR3 region is CASSSGASWRKTQYF. CDR3 nucleotide sequence: TGTGCCAGCAGCTCGGGGGCTAGCTGGCGAAAGACCCAGTACTTC.